These 20 T cell receptor beta chains originate from one sample sequenced in a study of T cells after yellow fever vaccination. TCRdb independently ran MiXCR on the 5' RACE reads; one entry per CDR3 protein. The sample lists some 200,000 distinct CDR3 sequences, 9.5% to 11% seen once, with around 34% in the top ten. The material sequenced was CD8+ T cells sorted from PBMCs, taken 15 days after the yellow fever booster vaccination. The receptors stem from a man younger than 35 who received the YFV17D yellow fever vaccine.

V and J are TRBV20-1 and TRBJ2-7; D not certain. V was cut by 0 bases and J by 0 bases, with 12 bases left in between. Germline CDR1 DFQATT, CDR2 SNEGSKA (reference sequence). The CDR3 has 15 residues. For the CDR3, the DNA is TGCAGTGCTAGAGATCAGGCATTAGACTCCTACGAGCAGTACGTC. This codes for CSARDQALDSYEQYV.

A few counts support this clonotype. The rearrangement joins TRBV13 to TRBJ1-6; tentatively, D is TRBD1 (5 bases). This CDR3 is 17 amino acids long. In germline, CDR1 is PRHDT, CDR2 FYEKMQ (reference sequence). Deletions cut 0 bases from V and 7 bases from J, with 16 bases between. The CDR3 reads CASSLGLGASGNSPLHF. The CDR3 region has the DNA TGTGCCAGCAGCTTAGGCCTAGGGGCGAGCGGGAATTCACCCCTCCACTTT.

This clonotype was observed a handful of times. V is TRBV4-1 and J is TRBJ2-7, with D perhaps matching TRBD2 (5 bases). CDR1 is MGHRA and CDR2 is YSYEKL in the germline V gene. The CDR3 runs 15 residues. The V and J ends lost 0 bases and 0 bases respectively, with 9 bases between them. CDR3 nucleotide sequence: TGCGCCAGCAGCCAAGAGAAAGGGAGCTCCTACGAGCAGTACTTC. Translating it yields CASSQEKGSSYEQYF.

This clonotype was found a few times. The chain couples TRBV6-6 to TRBJ2-2, with 7 nucleotides matching TRBD1. Germline V gene data show CDR1 as MNHNY and CDR2 as SVGAGI (reference sequence). J was trimmed by 5 bases and V by 5 bases; bases with no gene match: 5. The CDR3 sequence is 14 residues long. As DNA, the CDR3 is TGTGCCAGCAGTGGAGTCAGGGGGACCGGGGAGCTGTTTTTT. Its translation is CASSGVRGTGELFF.

The genes are TRBV19 and TRBJ2-1, with a possible D match to TRBD2 (5 bases). This CDR3 contains 15 residues. Deletions cut 5 bases from V and 0 bases from J, with 11 bases between. Germline V gene sequence: CDR1 LNHDA, CDR2 SQIVND (reference sequence). CDR3 sequence reads: CASSLPGNSYNEQFF. CDR3 nucleotides: TGTGCCAGTAGTTTGCCCGGGAACTCCTACAATGAGCAGTTCTTC. The full variable domain, rest sourced from reference TRBV19 and TRBJ2-1, is DGGITQSPKYLFRKEGQNVTLSCEQNLNHDAMYWYRQDPGQGLRLIYYSQIVNDFQKGDIAEGYSVSREKKESFPLTVTSAQKNPTAFYLCASSLPGNSYNEQFFGPGTRLTVL.

This clonotype was picked up a small number of times. The chain is built from TRBV29-1 and TRBJ2-7; TRBD1 matches 7 bases. Germline CDR1 is SQVTM and CDR2 is ANQGSEA. The length of the CDR3 is 11 residues. V trimming: 4 bases; J trimming: 7 bases; junction bases outside the gene matches: 4. CDR3 nucleotide sequence: TGCAGCGTTGGGACAGGCCTAGAGCAGTACTTC. Translating it yields CSVGTGLEQYF.

The V gene is TRBV28, the J gene TRBJ2-1; D is perhaps TRBD2 (5 bases). The CDR3 totals 14 residues. The germline gives CDR1 MDHEN, CDR2 SYDVKM. Trimming stripped 7 bases from V and 10 bases from J, with 20 bases between. The CDR3 loop reads CASTALGGSGEQFF. The CDR3 DNA reads as TGTGCCAGCACTGCTCTCGGCGGTTCGGGGGAGCAGTTCTTC.

The chain links TRBV11-2 to TRBJ2-1, with TRBD2 matching over 9 bases. Germline V gene lookup returns CDR1 SGHAT and CDR2 FQNNGV. Germline trimming cut 3 bases from V and 4 bases from J; bases unmatched to any gene: 7. The CDR3 loop spans 16 amino acids. In nucleotides, the CDR3 is TGTGCCAGCAGCTTGGGAGCGGGGGGCTATTACAATGAGCAGTTCTTC. This codes for CASSLGAGGYYNEQFF.

The chain uses TRBV12-3 or TRBV12-4 and TRBJ1-1; tentative D call: TRBD1 (5 bases). The CDR3 consists of 11 residues. Trimming shortened V by 5 bases and J by 10 bases, and 11 bases separated the two germline ends. For the CDR3, the DNA is TGTGCCAGCAGTCAGGGTAAAGGAGCTTTCTTT. This translates into CASSQGKGAFF.

This clonotype was seen many times. The V gene is TRBV19, the J gene TRBJ2-2; D might be TRBD1 (6 bases). The CDR3 is 13 residues long. V lost 6 bases, J lost 5 bases, and 10 bases lay in between. Germline V gene data show CDR1 as LNHDA and CDR2 as SQIVND (reference sequence). The CDR3 here is CASRSGATGELFF. CDR3 sequence (DNA): TGTGCCAGTAGGTCAGGGGCGACCGGGGAGCTGTTTTTT.

The chain recombines TRBV7-2 with TRBJ2-1; D uncertain. The CDR3 has 12 amino acids. Per germline, CDR1 SGHTA and CDR2 FQGNSA. Trimming took 4 bases from V and 4 from J, leaving 5 bases between them. CDR3 sequence reads: CASSSEYNEQFF. The CDR3 DNA is TGTGCCAGCAGCTCGGAATACAATGAGCAGTTCTTC.

This clonotype has more than one count but fewer than ten. This chain joins TRBV9 and TRBJ2-5; 9 bases are shared with TRBD1. The germline CDR1 and CDR2 sequences are SGDLS and YYNGEE. J gave up 3 bases and V 6 bases, and 6 bases lay outside the gene matches. This CDR3 spans 14 amino acids. DNA of the CDR3: TGTGCCAGCACCGGGACAGGGCCGGAAGAGACCCAGTACTTC. It is translated as CASTGTGPEETQYF. Supplemented by reference TRBV9 and TRBJ2-5, the full variable domain reads DSGVTQTPKHLITATGQRVTLRCSPRSGDLSVYWYQQSLDQGLQFLIQYYNGEERAKGNILERFSAQQFPDLHSELNLSSLELGDSALYFCASTGTGPEETQYFGPGTRLLVL.

The chain joins TRBV7-9 to TRBJ1-2; TRBD1 is a possible D gene (5 bases). V shed 0 bases and J shed 5 bases, with 13 bases lying between them. This CDR3 comprises 15 residues. Germline V gene data show CDR1 as SEHNR and CDR2 as FQNEAQ (reference sequence). The CDR3 bases are TGTGCCAGCAGCTTAGCGGGGGTAACGCGGTATGGCTACACCTTC. Its protein is CASSLAGVTRYGYTF.

This rearrangement joins TRBV19 to TRBJ2-3; a possible D gene is TRBD2 (6 bases). The CDR3 runs 17 residues. Per germline, CDR1 LNHDA and CDR2 SQIVND (reference sequence). Trimming removed 3 bases from V and 4 bases from J, with 20 bases in between. For the CDR3, the DNA is TGTGCCAGTAGTATGTTAAAGGTCTTGGGAGGACCAGATACGCAGTATTTT. Protein: CASSMLKVLGGPDTQYF.

The chain couples TRBV28 to TRBJ2-3; D unclear. The CDR3 runs 13 residues. The V end lost 5 bases, the J end lost 7 bases, and 13 bases lay between the germline ends. The germline CDR1 and CDR2 sequences are MDHEN and SYDVKM. The CDR3 loop is CASSLHSRYTQYF. The CDR3 nucleotides read TGTGCCAGCAGTCTTCACTCCCGGTATACGCAGTATTTT.

This clonotype was counted a few times. This chain connects TRBV7-9 to TRBJ1-1, with D perhaps matching TRBD1 (5 bases). Germline values: CDR1 SEHNR, CDR2 FQNEAQ (reference sequence). CDR3 length equals 12 residues. Trimming left V 11 bases short and J 5 bases short, with 15 bases between. This chain's CDR3 is CAAKRGETEAFF. The CDR3 DNA is TGTGCCGCCAAACGGGGCGAGACTGAAGCTTTCTTT.

V gene TRBV6-4 combines with J gene TRBJ1-1, with 9 bases fitting TRBD1. J was trimmed by 5 bases and V by 10 bases; bases with no gene match: 11. The CDR3 covers 14 residues. Germline V gene sequence: CDR1 MRHNA, CDR2 SNTAGT. CDR3 nucleotide sequence: TGTGCCATCCCGACCGGGACAGGGCCAACTGAAGCTTTCTTT. The encoded protein is CAIPTGTGPTEAFF.

The V gene is TRBV4-1, the J gene TRBJ1-2; 9 nucleotides line up with TRBD1. V dropped 5 bases and J dropped 8; count of bases not matched to a gene: 9. In germline, CDR1 is MGHRA, CDR2 YSYEKL. The CDR3 runs 14 residues. In nucleotides, the CDR3 is TGCGCCAGCAGCTCTGGACAGGGGATTTTCGGCTACACCTTC. Translating gives CASSSGQGIFGYTF.

This clonotype was detected only a few times. This chain connects TRBV12-3 or TRBV12-4 to TRBJ1-1, with 7 bases aligning to TRBD1. The ends lost 4 bases at V and 4 bases at J; junction bases unmatched: 6. This CDR3 spans 14 amino acids. The CDR3 loop is CASSSQGLITEAFF. The CDR3 coding sequence is TGTGCCAGCAGTTCACAGGGGTTAATCACTGAAGCTTTCTTT.

The table lists this clonotype with many counts. This chain links TRBV4-3 with TRBJ2-1; the D gene is possibly TRBD1 (5 bases). Germline CDR1 reads LGHNA; CDR2 reads YSLEER. V was clipped by 1 base and J by 6 bases, with 10 bases between them. There are 14 residues in the CDR3. The CDR3 spells CASSQVDTANEQFF. CDR3 nucleotides: TGCGCCAGCAGCCAAGTGGACACCGCCAATGAGCAGTTCTTC.